This T cell receptor beta chain emerged from a study of neurological immune-mediated disorders. Study observations and caveats: Phylogenetic grouping assigned the repertoires of 18 of 34 multiple sclerosis patients to a single related-CDR3 cluster, representing a possible signature. Private repertoires in all groups were suggested by the absence of shared CDR3 amino acid sequences among expanded clones across subjects.

The unsorted libraries were produced from 2 million PBMCs held at -80 C. The CDR3 has 16 residues. Trimming took off 0 bases at V and 8 bases at J, with 17 bases between the two ends. CDR1 and CDR2 (germline): MNHNS, SASEGT. This clonotype was picked up many times. Its matching antigen is unknown. The cDNA was generated by 5'RACE with 10-nucleotide random UMIs. TCRdb re-called the 5' RACE reads with MiXCR, one entry per CDR3 protein. The sample has tens of thousands of distinct CDR3 sequences; less than 5% are singletons. The material sequenced was PBMCs. The clonotype was recovered from a man between 50 and 59 years old with multiple sclerosis. This chain uses TRBV6-1 with TRBJ2-1; D assignment may be TRBD1 or TRBD2 (5 bases each). CDR3 residues: CASSEAPGPFAYEQFF. The CDR3 bases are TGTGCCAGCAGTGAAGCGCCGGGACCCTTCGCGTATGAGCAGTTCTTC.